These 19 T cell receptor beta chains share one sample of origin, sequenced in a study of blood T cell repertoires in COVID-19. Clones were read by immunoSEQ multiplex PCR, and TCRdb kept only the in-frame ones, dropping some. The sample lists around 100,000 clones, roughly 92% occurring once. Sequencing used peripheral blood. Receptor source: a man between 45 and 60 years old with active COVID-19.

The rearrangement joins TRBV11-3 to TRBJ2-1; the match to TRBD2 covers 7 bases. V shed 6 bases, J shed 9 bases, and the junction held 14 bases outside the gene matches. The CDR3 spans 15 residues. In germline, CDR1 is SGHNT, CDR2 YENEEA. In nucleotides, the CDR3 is TGTGCCAGCAGTACCGGGACTACGCCTTCGGGTGAGCAGTTCTTC. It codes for CASSTGTTPSGEQFF.

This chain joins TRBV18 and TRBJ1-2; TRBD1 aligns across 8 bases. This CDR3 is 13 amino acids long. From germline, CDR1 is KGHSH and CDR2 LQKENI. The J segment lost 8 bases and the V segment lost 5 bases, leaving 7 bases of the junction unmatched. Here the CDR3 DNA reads TGTGCCAGCTCAACGGCAGGGGGCGAGGGCTACACCTTC. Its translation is CASSTAGGEGYTF. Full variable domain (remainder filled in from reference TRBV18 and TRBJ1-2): NAGVMQNPRHLVRRRGQEARLRCSPMKGHSHVYWYRQLPEEGLKFMVYLQKENIIDESGMPKERFSAEFPKEGPSILRIQQVVRGDSAAYFCASSTAGGEGYTFGSGTRLTVV.

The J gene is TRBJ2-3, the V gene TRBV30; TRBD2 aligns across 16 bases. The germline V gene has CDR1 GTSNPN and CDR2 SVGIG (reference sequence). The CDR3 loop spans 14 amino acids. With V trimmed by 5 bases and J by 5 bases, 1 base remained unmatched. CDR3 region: CAWGTSGRVDTQYF. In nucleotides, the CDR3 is TGTGCCTGGGGGACTAGCGGGAGGGTAGATACGCAGTATTTT.

The CDR3 here is CASSLGPGLAGMETQYF. The DNA for the CDR3 is TGTGCCAGCAGCTTGGGCCCGGGACTAGCGGGTATGGAGACCCAGTACTTC. The rearrangement uses TRBV5-4 and TRBJ2-5, with 12 nucleotides matching TRBD2. CDR3 length equals 17 residues. V lost 0 bases, J lost 5 bases, and 8 bases stayed unmatched. Germline CDR1 reads SGHNT; CDR2 reads YYREEE (reference sequence).

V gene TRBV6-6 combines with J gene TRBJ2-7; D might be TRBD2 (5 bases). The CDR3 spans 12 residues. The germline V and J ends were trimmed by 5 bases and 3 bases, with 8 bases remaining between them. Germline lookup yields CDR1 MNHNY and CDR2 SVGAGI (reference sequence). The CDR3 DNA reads TGTGCCAGCAGTACCGGGGTCTACGAGCAGTACTTC. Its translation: CASSTGVYEQYF.

In nucleotides, the CDR3 is TGTGCCAGCAGCTATCCGAGGCCCCAGTACTTC. Residues: CASSYPRPQYF. V and J are TRBV28 and TRBJ2-5, with D uncertain. The length of the CDR3 is 11 residues. Germline V gene data show CDR1 as MDHEN and CDR2 as SYDVKM. Trimming shortened V by 6 bases and J by 9 bases, and 11 bases separated the two germline ends.

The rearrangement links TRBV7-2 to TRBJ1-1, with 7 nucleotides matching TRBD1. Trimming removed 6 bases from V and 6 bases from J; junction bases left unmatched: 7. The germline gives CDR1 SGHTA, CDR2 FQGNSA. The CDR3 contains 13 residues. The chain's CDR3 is CASRIDRDSEAFF. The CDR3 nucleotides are TGTGCCAGCAGGATAGACAGGGATTCTGAAGCTTTCTTT.

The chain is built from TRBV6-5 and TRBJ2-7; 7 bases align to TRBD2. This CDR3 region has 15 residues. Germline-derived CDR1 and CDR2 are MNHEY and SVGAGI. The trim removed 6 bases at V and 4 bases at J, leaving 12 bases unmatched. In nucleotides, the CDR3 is TGTGCCAGCAGGGGACTTCCAGCGGGAATTTACGAGCAGTACTTC. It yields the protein CASRGLPAGIYEQYF.

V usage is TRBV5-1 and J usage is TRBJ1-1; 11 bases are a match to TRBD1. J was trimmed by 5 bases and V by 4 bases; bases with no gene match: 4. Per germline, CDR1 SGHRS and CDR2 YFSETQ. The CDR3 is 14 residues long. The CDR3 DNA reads TGCGCCAGCAGCGCCGGACAGGGGGCGACTGAAGCTTTCTTT. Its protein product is CASSAGQGATEAFF.

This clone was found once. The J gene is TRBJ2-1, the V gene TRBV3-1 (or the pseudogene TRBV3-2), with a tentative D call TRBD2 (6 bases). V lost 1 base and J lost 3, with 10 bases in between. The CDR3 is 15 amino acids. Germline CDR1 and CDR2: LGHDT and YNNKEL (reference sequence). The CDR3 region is CASSQVGSGYNEQFF. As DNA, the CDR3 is TGTGCCAGCAGCCAAGTCGGGAGCGGCTACAATGAGCAGTTCTTC.

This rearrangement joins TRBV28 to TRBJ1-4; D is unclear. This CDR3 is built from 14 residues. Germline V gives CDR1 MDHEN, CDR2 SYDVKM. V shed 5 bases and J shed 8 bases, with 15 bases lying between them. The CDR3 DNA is TGTGCCAGCAGTATGAGGGTTCCTCGGGAAAAACTGTTTTTT. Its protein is CASSMRVPREKLFF.

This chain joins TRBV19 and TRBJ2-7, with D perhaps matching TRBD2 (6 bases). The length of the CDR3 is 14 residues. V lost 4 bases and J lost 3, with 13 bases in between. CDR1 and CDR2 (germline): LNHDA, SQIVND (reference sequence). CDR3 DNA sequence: TGTGCCAGTAGTAGCGGGAACCGCGGCTACGAGCAGTACTTC. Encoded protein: CASSSGNRGYEQYF. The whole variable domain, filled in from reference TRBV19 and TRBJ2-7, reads DGGITQSPKYLFRKEGQNVTLSCEQNLNHDAMYWYRQDPGQGLRLIYYSQIVNDFQKGDIAEGYSVSREKKESFPLTVTSAQKNPTAFYLCASSSGNRGYEQYFGPGTRLTVT.

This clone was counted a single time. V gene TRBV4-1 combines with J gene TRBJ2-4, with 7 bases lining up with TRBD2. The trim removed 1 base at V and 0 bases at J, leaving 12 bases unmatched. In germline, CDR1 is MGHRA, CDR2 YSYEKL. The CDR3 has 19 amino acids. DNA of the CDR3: TGCGCCAGCAGCCAAGTACTAGCGTCTCAGCCCCTAGCCAAAAACATTCAGTACTTC. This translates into CASSQVLASQPLAKNIQYF.

For the CDR3, the DNA is TGTGCCAGCAGGATTTCGGGGACAGATAGGGCCCTCCACTTT. Translated: CASRISGTDRALHF. V and J are TRBV28 and TRBJ1-6; 7 nucleotides match TRBD1. This CDR3 has 14 residues. J lost 14 bases, V lost 6 bases, and 13 bases had no gene match. The V gene's germline CDR1 is MDHEN and CDR2 SYDVKM.

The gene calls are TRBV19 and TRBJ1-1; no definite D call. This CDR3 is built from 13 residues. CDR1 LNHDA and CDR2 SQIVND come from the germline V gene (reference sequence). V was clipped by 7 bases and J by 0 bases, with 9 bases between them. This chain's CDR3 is CASTSRLNTEAFF. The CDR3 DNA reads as TGTGCCAGTACCTCCCGGTTGAACACTGAAGCTTTCTTT.

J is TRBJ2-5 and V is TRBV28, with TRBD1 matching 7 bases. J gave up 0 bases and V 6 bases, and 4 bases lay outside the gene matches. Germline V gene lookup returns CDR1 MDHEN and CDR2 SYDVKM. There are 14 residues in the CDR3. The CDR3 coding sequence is TGTGCCAGCAGCGGACAGGAATACCAAGAGACCCAGTACTTC. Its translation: CASSGQEYQETQYF. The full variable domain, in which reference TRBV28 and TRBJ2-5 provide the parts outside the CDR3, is DVKVTQSSRYLVKRTGEKVFLECVQDMDHENMFWYRQDPGLGLRLIYFSYDVKMKEKGDIPEGYSVSREKKERFSLILESASTNQTSMYLCASSGQEYQETQYFGPGTRLLVL.

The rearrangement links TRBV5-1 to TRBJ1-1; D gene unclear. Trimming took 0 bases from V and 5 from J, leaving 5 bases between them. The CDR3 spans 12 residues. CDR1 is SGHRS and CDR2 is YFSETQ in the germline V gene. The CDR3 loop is CASSLGRTEAFF. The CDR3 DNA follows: TGCGCCAGCAGCTTGGGCAGGACTGAAGCTTTCTTT.

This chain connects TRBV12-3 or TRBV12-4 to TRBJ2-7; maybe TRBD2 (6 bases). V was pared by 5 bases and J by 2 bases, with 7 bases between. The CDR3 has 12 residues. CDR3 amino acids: CASSGGPYEQYF. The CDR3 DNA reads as TGTGCCAGCAGTGGAGGGCCCTACGAGCAGTACTTC.

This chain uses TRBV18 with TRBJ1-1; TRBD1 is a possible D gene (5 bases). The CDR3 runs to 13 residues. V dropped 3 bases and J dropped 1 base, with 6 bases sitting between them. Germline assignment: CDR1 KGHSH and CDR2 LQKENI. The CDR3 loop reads CASSPQGNTEAFF. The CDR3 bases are TGTGCCAGCTCACCTCAGGGGAACACTGAAGCTTTCTTT.